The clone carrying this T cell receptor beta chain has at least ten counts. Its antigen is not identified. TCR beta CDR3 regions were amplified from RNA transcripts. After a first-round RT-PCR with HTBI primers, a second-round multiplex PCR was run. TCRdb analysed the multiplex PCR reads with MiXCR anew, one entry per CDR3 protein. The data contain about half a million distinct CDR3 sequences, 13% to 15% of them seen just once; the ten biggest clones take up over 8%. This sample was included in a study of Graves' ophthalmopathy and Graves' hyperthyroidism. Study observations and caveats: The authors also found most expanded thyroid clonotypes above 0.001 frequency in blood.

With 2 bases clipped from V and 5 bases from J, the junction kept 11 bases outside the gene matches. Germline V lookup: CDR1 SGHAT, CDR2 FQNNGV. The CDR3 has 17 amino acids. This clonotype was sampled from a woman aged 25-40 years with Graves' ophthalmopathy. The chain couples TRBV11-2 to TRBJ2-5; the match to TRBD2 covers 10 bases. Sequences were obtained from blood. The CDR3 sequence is CASSLTPLFSGRETQYF. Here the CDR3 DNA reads TGTGCCAGCAGCTTAACCCCCCTCTTTAGCGGGAGGGAGACCCAGTACTTC.